This entry describes one TCR beta chain. Its target is unknown. V was clipped by 5 bases and J by 2 bases, with 9 bases between them. Germline-derived CDR1 and CDR2 are SGHNT and YENEEA. The CDR3 sequence is 13 residues long. Here immunoSEQ multiplex PCR was the method, and the copy in TCRdb shows in-frame clones only, minus some. The table includes around 40,000 clones, 72% detected once. The data are from a study of vaccination effects on CD4 cells after COVID-19. Cells that had been cultured for approximately ten days were the source of isolated CD4+ T cells. Participants each got two BNT162b2 or mRNA-1273 vaccine doses.

This specimen consisted of CD4+ T cells from PBMCs cultured without peptide, obtained after COVID-19 vaccination. This chain uses TRBV11-3 with TRBJ2-5; D may correspond to TRBD1 or TRBD2 (5 bases each). This receptor was obtained from a human donor who received a COVID-19 vaccine. The CDR3 nucleotides are TGTGCCAGCAGCGGGGGAATTCAAGAGACCCAGTACTTC. Translating it yields CASSGGIQETQYF.